Presented here are 10 T cell receptor beta chains from one specimen sequenced in a study of beta chain features in type 1 diabetes. Expressed TCRB transcripts were sequenced because the entire RNA isolate underwent reverse transcription. Some clones are missing from TCRdb's copy, which holds only in-frame ones; the method was immunoSEQ multiplex PCR. The sample includes about 400,000 clones, 10% to 15% of them seen just once. The sequenced sample was naive CD4+ T cells from blood. The receptors originated from a man aged 18 to 30 in good health.

This clone was detected a few times. The V call is TRBV4-1, the J call TRBJ1-2; D is perhaps TRBD1 (6 bases). This CDR3 is 14 amino acids long. V lost 3 bases, J lost 4 bases, and 12 bases lay in between. Germline CDR1 is MGHRA and CDR2 is YSYEKL. The DNA of the CDR3 is TGCGCCAGCAGCCACAGGGGCAGCGGCTATGGCTACACCTTC. Translated, it gives CASSHRGSGYGYTF.

This clone was picked up a small number of times. The chain carries TRBV9 and TRBJ1-4; 8 bases line up with TRBD1. The CDR3 covers 15 residues. The J segment lost 8 bases and the V segment lost 0 bases, leaving 6 bases of the junction unmatched. Germline CDR1 SGDLS, CDR2 YYNGEE. The CDR3 sequence: CASSVVDRAGEKLFF. The CDR3 DNA reads as TGTGCCAGCAGCGTAGTGGACAGGGCAGGCGAAAAACTGTTTTTT.

This clone was observed a handful of times. J is TRBJ2-5 and V is TRBV28, with TRBD2 matching over 11 bases. Germline trimming cut 5 bases from V and 4 bases from J; bases unmatched to any gene: 9. This CDR3 spans 16 amino acids. Germline V lookup: CDR1 MDHEN, CDR2 SYDVKM. The CDR3 coding sequence is TGTGCCAGCAGTCAGACTAGCGGGACACGATTAGAGACCCAGTACTTC. Its translation is CASSQTSGTRLETQYF.

V is TRBV7-8 and J is TRBJ1-1; no definite D call. This CDR3 is built from 17 residues. Germline V CDR1 and CDR2: SGHVS, FQNEAQ. The V gene lost 8 bases and the J gene lost 1 base, with 23 bases spanning the gap. CDR3: CASPPSPGRITNTEAFF. CDR3 nucleotide sequence: TGTGCCAGCCCCCCTTCCCCGGGGAGGATCACGAACACTGAAGCTTTCTTT.

In this sample, this clone turned up a few times. In nucleotides, the CDR3 is TGTGCCAGCAACACCGGGACAGGGGGCGGCACTGAAGCTTTCTTT. This sequence encodes CASNTGTGGGTEAFF. The chain employs TRBV11-1 and TRBJ1-1, with 12 bases that match TRBD1. Germline loops: CDR1 SGHAT, CDR2 FQDESV (reference sequence). The junction had 7 bases not matched to a gene; V was cut back by 7 bases and J by 4 bases. CDR3 length: 15 residues.

V and J are TRBV7-2 and TRBJ2-3; D ambiguous. Germline CDR1 and CDR2: SGHTA and FQGNSA. V gave up 5 bases and J gave up 6 bases, with 9 bases separating them. The CDR3 extends over 12 amino acids. CDR3 protein: CASSPPMDTQYF. In DNA, the CDR3 is TGTGCCAGCAGCCCCCCCATGGATACGCAGTATTTT.

This clone has just a few counts. V and J are TRBV9 and TRBJ2-7, with TRBD1 matching over 8 bases. Germline CDR1 SGDLS, CDR2 YYNGEE. The V segment lost 0 bases and the J segment 2 bases; nucleotides outside the gene matches: 7. The CDR3 runs to 16 residues. The CDR3 sequence: CASSVAGQGGTYEQYF. In nucleotides, the CDR3 is TGTGCCAGCAGCGTAGCCGGACAGGGAGGTACCTACGAGCAGTACTTC.

The V and J genes are TRBV27 and TRBJ2-1; D is perhaps TRBD1 (6 bases). Between the trimmed V and J ends, which lost 3 bases and 1 base, there was a span of 10 bases. Looked up from germline, CDR1 is MNHEY and CDR2 is SMNVEV (reference sequence). This CDR3 region has 15 residues. CDR3 coding DNA: TGTGCCAGCAGTTTCGGACAGCCTTCCTACAATGAGCAGTTCTTC. It encodes CASSFGQPSYNEQFF.

This clone has a handful of counts. The rearrangement uses TRBV4-3 and TRBJ2-3, with D perhaps matching TRBD2 (6 bases). The length of the CDR3 is 15 residues. V lost 4 bases to trimming and J lost 3 bases, with 14 bases between them. Germline CDR1 reads LGHNA; CDR2 reads YSLEER. The CDR3 loop is CASSPQPGGTDTQYF. Here the CDR3 DNA reads TGCGCCAGCAGCCCCCAGCCCGGGGGTACAGATACGCAGTATTTT.

This chain links TRBV9 with TRBJ2-3; tentatively, D is TRBD1 (6 bases). Per the germline V gene, CDR1 is SGDLS and CDR2 is YYNGEE. The CDR3 consists of 16 residues. The V end was cut by 4 bases, the J end by 0 bases, with 15 bases between. Written as DNA, the CDR3 is TGTGCCAGCAGCCCAAGGGGGACGTTGAGCACAGATACGCAGTATTTT. This sequence encodes CASSPRGTLSTDTQYF.